Following are 18 T cell receptor beta chains from one sample sequenced in a study of CD8 T cells in Susac syndrome. Roughly 0.45 to 1 ug RNA was reverse transcribed with random hexamers. TCRdb reanalysed the immunoSEQ multiplex PCR reads using MiXCR and keeps one entry per CDR3 protein. This sample has some 120,000 distinct CDR3 sequences, with about 95% found just once. Material for sequencing was CD8+ T cells from PBMCs. The receptors derive from a human donor with Susac syndrome.

The chain joins TRBV12-3 or TRBV12-4 to TRBJ1-1, with D unclear. Trimming cost V 3 bases and J 4 bases, with 6 bases left between them. This CDR3 contains 12 residues. The CDR3 DNA follows: TGTGCCAGCAGTTTTGGCAGCACTGAAGCTTTCTTT. It codes for CASSFGSTEAFF.

The chain uses TRBV12-3 or TRBV12-4 and TRBJ1-1; D may be TRBD1 (5 bases). With 6 bases removed from V and 0 bases from J, the gap between germline ends came to 14 bases. The CDR3 covers 15 residues. The CDR3 region is CASSQPTEMNTEAFF. The CDR3 bases are TGTGCCAGCAGCCAGCCGACAGAAATGAACACTGAAGCTTTCTTT.

This chain links TRBV20-1 with TRBJ2-7; 14 nucleotides match TRBD2. The CDR3 contains 15 residues. J was trimmed by 2 bases and V by 5 bases; bases with no gene match: 5. CDR1 and CDR2 from the germline V gene are DFQATT and SNEGSKA (reference sequence). CDR3 protein: CSAPGLAGAPYEQYF. The CDR3, as DNA: TGCAGTGCTCCGGGACTAGCGGGAGCCCCCTACGAGCAGTACTTC.

The chain is built from TRBV12-5 and TRBJ1-1, with TRBD1 matching over 7 bases. The CDR3 has 19 amino acids. The V gene's germline CDR1 is LGHNT and CDR2 FRNRAP. With V trimmed by 0 bases and J by 0 bases, 13 bases remained unmatched. CDR3 sequence: CASGLVLSGTDSMNTEAFF. In DNA form, the CDR3 reads TGTGCTAGTGGTTTGGTTTTGTCGGGGACAGACTCCATGAACACTGAAGCTTTCTTT.

This rearrangement joins TRBV4-1 to TRBJ1-3; D is possibly TRBD1 (5 bases). Germline V lookup: CDR1 MGHRA, CDR2 YSYEKL. CDR3 length: 16 amino acids. V was pared by 1 base and J by 0 bases, with 10 bases between. The DNA of the CDR3 is TGCGCCAGCAGCCAAGTGGGGGGGGGCTCTGGAAACACCATATATTTT. Translation gives CASSQVGGGSGNTIYF.

This sequence joins TRBV10-3 and TRBJ2-1; 10 bases are shared with TRBD2. The germline gives CDR1 ENHRY, CDR2 SYGVKD. The CDR3 consists of 15 residues. The trim removed 2 bases at V and 3 bases at J, leaving 1 base unmatched. The CDR3 nucleotides are TGTGCCATCAGTGAGGGACTAGCGGTCTACAATGAGCAGTTCTTC. This codes for CAISEGLAVYNEQFF.

The chain has TRBV4-1 and TRBJ1-5; TRBD1 is a possible D gene (5 bases). The germline V gene encodes CDR1 MGHRA and CDR2 YSYEKL. This CDR3 has 15 amino acids. The germline V and J ends were trimmed by 3 bases and 6 bases, with 15 bases remaining between them. DNA for the CDR3: TGCGCCAGCAGCCAGGGACCGGGACCCAGTCAGCCCCAGCATTTT. Translation: CASSQGPGPSQPQHF.

The V call is TRBV6-5, the J call TRBJ1-5; perhaps TRBD1 as D (6 bases). Trimming stripped 4 bases from V and 4 bases from J, with 14 bases between. The CDR3 extends over 15 amino acids. Germline V CDR1 and CDR2: MNHEY, SVGAGI. CDR3 sequence: CASSSGTFENQPQHF. The CDR3, as DNA: TGTGCCAGCAGTTCCGGGACATTCGAAAATCAGCCCCAGCATTTT.

V gene TRBV20-1 combines with J gene TRBJ1-3; D call uncertain. Germline values: CDR1 DFQATT, CDR2 SNEGSKA (reference sequence). This CDR3 has 16 residues. V dropped 0 bases and J dropped 4 bases, with 16 bases sitting between them. CDR3 nucleotides: TGCAGTGCTAGAGATCCCAGAGCGATGGGGGGAAACACCATATATTTT. As protein: CSARDPRAMGGNTIYF.

The chain carries TRBV19 and TRBJ1-5; no clear D. Germline-derived CDR1 and CDR2 are LNHDA and SQIVND (reference sequence). With 3 bases removed from V and 7 bases from J, the gap between germline ends came to 16 bases. CDR3 size: 15 residues. The CDR3 spells CASSIAALIGQPQHF. The CDR3 DNA follows: TGTGCCAGTAGTATCGCAGCACTAATCGGGCAGCCCCAGCATTTT.

The chain employs TRBV12-3 or TRBV12-4 and TRBJ1-2; D remains ambiguous. Trimming pared 4 bases from V and 7 bases from J, leaving 10 bases between. The CDR3 is 12 amino acids. The CDR3 DNA sequence: TGTGCCAGCAGTTCCAGGTTCAGTGGCTACACCTTC. As protein: CASSSRFSGYTF.

The chain links TRBV10-2 to TRBJ1-5; unclear D gene. This CDR3 spans 12 amino acids. CDR1 WSHSY and CDR2 SAAADI come from the germline V gene. Trimming shortened V by 3 bases and J by 9 bases, and 9 bases separated the two germline ends. The CDR3 spells CASSEGNGPQHF. CDR3 DNA: TGCGCCAGCAGTGAAGGGAATGGGCCCCAGCATTTT.

CDR3 sequence reads: CSARDRQGVDTGELFF. For the CDR3, the DNA is TGCAGTGCTAGAGATAGACAGGGGGTGGACACCGGGGAGCTGTTTTTT. This sequence joins TRBV20-1 and TRBJ2-2, with 9 bases matching TRBD1. V dropped 0 bases and J dropped 3; count of bases not matched to a gene: 5. Per the germline V gene, CDR1 is DFQATT and CDR2 is SNEGSKA (reference sequence). The CDR3 runs 16 residues.

This chain connects TRBV30 to TRBJ1-2; D is undetermined. Germline V CDR1 and CDR2: GTSNPN, SVGIG (reference sequence). The CDR3 has 12 amino acids. V was clipped by 2 bases and J by 6 bases, with 10 bases between them. The DNA of the CDR3 is TGTGCCTGGAGTAGCCAAGAGGATGGCTACACCTTC. Translated: CAWSSQEDGYTF.

V and J are TRBV28 and TRBJ1-2; TRBD1 might be the D (6 bases). Trimming removed 6 bases from V and 6 bases from J, with 14 bases in between. This CDR3 is 13 amino acids long. Germline CDR1 reads MDHEN; CDR2 reads SYDVKM. The CDR3 is CASRRTRDNGYTF. In DNA form, the CDR3 reads TGTGCCAGCAGGCGGACCAGGGACAATGGCTACACCTTC.

V usage is TRBV6-5 and J usage is TRBJ2-7; tentative D call: TRBD1 (5 bases). Germline V gives CDR1 MNHEY, CDR2 SVGAGI. CDR3 size: 16 residues. V gave up 2 bases and J gave up 3 bases, with 17 bases separating them. CDR3 sequence reads: CASSYGSKGFLYEQYF. The CDR3 DNA reads TGTGCCAGCAGTTACGGCTCAAAGGGGTTTCTCTACGAGCAGTACTTC.

The genes are TRBV2 and TRBJ1-1, with a tentative D call TRBD1 (5 bases). Germline CDR1 SNHLY, CDR2 FYNNEI. Trimming removed 3 bases from V and 4 bases from J, with 9 bases in between. The CDR3 sequence is 13 residues long. The CDR3 protein is CASSDEGPTEAFF. For the CDR3, the DNA is TGTGCCAGCAGTGATGAGGGGCCCACTGAAGCTTTCTTT.

The V gene is TRBV9, the J gene TRBJ2-1; 10 bases line up with TRBD1. CDR1 and CDR2 from the germline V gene are SGDLS and YYNGEE. The CDR3 consists of 16 residues. Germline trimming cut 0 bases from V and 6 bases from J; bases unmatched to any gene: 6. The CDR3 here is CASSVDWDRGANEQFF. The CDR3 nucleotides read TGTGCCAGCAGCGTAGATTGGGACAGGGGAGCCAATGAGCAGTTCTTC.